The rows below give T cell receptor beta chains drawn from one sample of a study of blood T cell repertoires in COVID-19. Data came from immunoSEQ multiplex PCR; TCRdb stores just in-frame clones and leaves some out. The sample has roughly 260,000 clones, 80% to 90% seen once. The sequenced sample was PBMCs or T cells enriched from blood (not recorded which). The receptors stem from a woman in her fifties or sixties who had recovered from COVID-19. CDR3s include the opening cysteine and the closing phenylalanine or tryptophan. The order of the fields is CDR3 protein, CDR3 DNA, clone size, D gene, V gene, J gene. A D gene is named only where the DNA matches it firmly. Size values are once, few and many counts, or a class for expanded clones, and some rows have none.

CDR3: CASSLQGSSGEQYF; DNA: TGTGCCAGCAGCTTACAAGGTTCCAGCGGCGAGCAGTACTTC; size: -; D: -; V: TRBV7-8; J: TRBJ2-7
CDR3: CASRRTEANYGYTF; DNA: TGTGCCAGCAGGAGGACAGAAGCTAACTATGGCTACACCTTC; size: once; D: -; V: TRBV2; J: TRBJ1-2
CDR3: CAVTAPSSGNTIYF; DNA: TGTGCCGTGACAGCACCTTCTTCTGGAAACACCATATATTTT; size: -; D: -; V: TRBV28; J: TRBJ1-3
CDR3: CASTIRGRTYEQYF; DNA: TGTGCCAGCACCATCAGGGGGCGGACCTACGAGCAGTACTTC; size: once; D: TRBD1; V: TRBV6-5; J: TRBJ2-7
CDR3: CASSVKNDREGYTF; DNA: TGTGCCAGCAGCGTAAAAAACGACAGGGAAGGCTACACCTTC; size: -; D: TRBD1; V: TRBV9; J: TRBJ1-2
CDR3: CASSPRHSGGSPLHF; DNA: TGTGCCAGCAGTCCTCGACATTCGGGAGGTTCACCCCTCCACTTT; size: -; D: -; V: TRBV25-1; J: TRBJ1-6
CDR3: CASSLYGGRGNTIYF; DNA: TGTGCCAGCAGCTTGTACGGAGGGAGGGGAAACACCATATATTTT; size: -; D: -; V: TRBV7-9; J: TRBJ1-3
CDR3: CASSVTPGLADNEQFF; DNA: TGTGCCAGCAGCGTTACCCCGGGACTAGCAGACAATGAGCAGTTCTTC; size: -; D: TRBD2; V: TRBV9; J: TRBJ2-1
CDR3: CASSQSSGLLDEQFF; DNA: TGTGCCAGCTCACAATCGTCGGGACTCCTCGACGAGCAGTTCTTC; size: -; D: -; V: TRBV18; J: TRBJ2-1
CDR3: CASSLDPTPGNTIYF; DNA: TGTGCCAGCAGTTTAGATCCTACCCCTGGAAACACCATATATTTT; size: -; D: -; V: TRBV28; J: TRBJ1-3
CDR3: CASSQMTSRETQYF; DNA: TGTGCCAGCAGCCAAATGACTAGCCGTGAGACCCAGTACTTC; size: -; D: TRBD2; V: TRBV3-1/TRBV3-2; J: TRBJ2-5
CDR3: CASILEAGVETQYF; DNA: TGTGCCAGCATCCTGGAGGCAGGGGTAGAGACCCAGTACTTC; size: -; D: -; V: TRBV5-5; J: TRBJ2-5
CDR3: CATQDRGHYIGLAKNIQYF; DNA: TGTGCCACCCAAGACAGGGGGCATTATATAGGGCTAGCCAAAAACATTCAGTACTTC; size: -; D: TRBD1; V: TRBV2; J: TRBJ2-4
CDR3: CASSSQVRGREKLFF; DNA: TGTGCCAGCAGCTCCCAAGTTCGGGGTAGGGAAAAACTGTTTTTT; size: -; D: -; V: TRBV13; J: TRBJ1-4
CDR3: CATSEGTLAFF; DNA: TGTGCCACCAGTGAAGGGACACTAGCTTTCTTT; size: -; D: -; V: TRBV24-1; J: TRBJ1-1
CDR3: CSVQGPVPGQPQHF; DNA: TGCAGCGTACAGGGTCCTGTGCCAGGTCAGCCCCAGCATTTT; size: -; D: -; V: TRBV29-1; J: TRBJ1-5
CDR3: CASSLNTVEETQYF; DNA: TGTGCCAGCAGCTTAAACACAGTTGAAGAGACCCAGTACTTC; size: -; D: -; V: TRBV7-8; J: TRBJ2-5
CDR3: CASSLASPGQAETQYF; DNA: TGTGCCAGCAGCTTAGCGAGCCCGGGACAGGCTGAGACCCAGTACTTC; size: -; D: TRBD1; V: TRBV7-9; J: TRBJ2-5
CDR3: CASSRTSGDNEQFF; DNA: TGTGCCAGCAGTCGGACTAGCGGGGACAATGAGCAGTTCTTC; size: -; D: TRBD2; V: TRBV11-2; J: TRBJ2-1
CDR3: CASSQGPRDYNEQFF; DNA: TGTGCCAGCAGCCAAGGACCCCGGGACTACAATGAGCAGTTCTTC; size: -; D: -; V: TRBV4-2; J: TRBJ2-1
CDR3: CASSLKDRGHTTNEKLFF; DNA: TGTGCCAGCAGCTTAAAGGACAGGGGCCATACAACTAATGAAAAACTGTTTTTT; size: -; D: TRBD1; V: TRBV7-9; J: TRBJ1-4
CDR3: CASRTPINSGTSLMNEQYF; DNA: TGTGCCAGCAGAACACCAATCAATTCCGGGACATCCCTTATGAACGAGCAGTACTTC; size: -; D: -; V: TRBV28; J: TRBJ2-7
CDR3: CASRGQVNTGELFF; DNA: TGCGCCAGCCGCGGACAGGTGAACACCGGGGAGCTGTTTTTT; size: -; D: TRBD1; V: TRBV5-1; J: TRBJ2-2
CDR3: CASSFRENQPQHF; DNA: TGTGCCAGCAGCTTTAGGGAGAATCAGCCCCAGCATTTT; size: -; D: -; V: TRBV7-2; J: TRBJ1-5
CDR3: CASSYGAAGPYEQYF; DNA: TGTGCCAGCAGCTACGGAGCAGCGGGCCCCTACGAGCAGTACTTC; size: -; D: -; V: TRBV7-9; J: TRBJ2-7
CDR3: CASSFRWLPYSPHTGTAPYEQYF; DNA: TGTGCCAGCAGTTTTAGGTGGCTTCCGTACTCCCCGCATACCGGGACAGCCCCTTACGAGCAGTACTTC; size: -; D: TRBD1; V: TRBV27; J: TRBJ2-7
CDR3: CASSQGQGVLGYTF; DNA: TGTGCCAGCAGCCAAGGACAGGGGGTTCTTGGCTACACCTTC; size: -; D: TRBD1; V: TRBV3-1/TRBV3-2; J: TRBJ1-2
CDR3: CASSSKGQSYEQYF; DNA: TGTGCCAGCAGTAGTAAGGGACAGTCCTACGAGCAGTACTTC; size: -; D: TRBD1; V: TRBV6-4; J: TRBJ2-7
CDR3: CASSQNSGTGDSYEQYF; DNA: TGTGCCAGCAGCCAGAACTCCGGGACAGGGGATTCCTACGAGCAGTACTTC; size: -; D: TRBD1; V: TRBV3-1/TRBV3-2; J: TRBJ2-7
CDR3: CASSLYRDTEAFF; DNA: TGTGCCAGCAGTTTATATAGAGACACTGAAGCTTTCTTT; size: -; D: -; V: TRBV12-3/TRBV12-4; J: TRBJ1-1
CDR3: CASSLTITGELFF; DNA: TGTGCCAGCAGCTTAACAATCACCGGGGAGCTGTTTTTT; size: -; D: -; V: TRBV9; J: TRBJ2-2
CDR3: CAINKQGPRGTDTQYF; DNA: TGTGCCATCAACAAACAGGGGCCGCGGGGCACAGATACGCAGTATTTT; size: -; D: TRBD1; V: TRBV10-3; J: TRBJ2-3
CDR3: CASSLVGQGREEPQHF; DNA: TGTGCCAGCAGCTTAGTAGGACAGGGGAGGGAAGAGCCCCAGCATTTT; size: -; D: TRBD1; V: TRBV7-2; J: TRBJ1-5
CDR3: CASSANGAGKVADTQYF; DNA: TGTGCCAGCAGCGCTAATGGGGCAGGGAAGGTGGCAGATACGCAGTATTTT; size: once; D: -; V: TRBV28; J: TRBJ2-3
CDR3: CASRPGGIPEAFF; DNA: TGTGCCAGCAGACCAGGGGGCATACCTGAAGCTTTCTTT; size: -; D: TRBD1; V: TRBV28; J: TRBJ1-1
CDR3: CASRGDAGGPGEQYF; DNA: TGTGCCAGCAGGGGGGATGCGGGAGGGCCTGGCGAGCAGTACTTC; size: -; D: TRBD2; V: TRBV2; J: TRBJ2-7
CDR3: CASSLGDGGTGELFF; DNA: TGTGCCAGCAGCTTGGGGGACGGGGGCACCGGGGAGCTGTTTTTT; size: -; D: -; V: TRBV5-4; J: TRBJ2-2
CDR3: CASSLAGVNQPQHF; DNA: TGTGCCAGCAGTTTGGCAGGGGTGAATCAGCCCCAGCATTTT; size: once; D: -; V: TRBV27; J: TRBJ1-5
CDR3: CASSLPGDQPQHF; DNA: TGTGCCAGCAGCTTACCGGGGGATCAGCCCCAGCATTTT; size: -; D: -; V: TRBV5-5; J: TRBJ1-5
CDR3: CASNPQTRYYGYTF; DNA: TGTGCCAGTAACCCCCAGACTCGATACTATGGCTACACCTTC; size: -; D: -; V: TRBV19; J: TRBJ1-2
CDR3: CASSAGRSEQYF; DNA: TGTGCCAGCTCAGCCGGTAGGAGCGAGCAGTACTTC; size: -; D: -; V: TRBV18; J: TRBJ2-7
CDR3: CASSSAAGGFYEQYF; DNA: TGCGCCAGCAGCTCGGCGGCCGGGGGTTTTTACGAGCAGTACTTC; size: -; D: -; V: TRBV5-1; J: TRBJ2-7
CDR3: CASGLPTGSLGNQPQHF; DNA: TGTGCTAGTGGTTTGCCGACGGGAAGTCTCGGTAATCAGCCCCAGCATTTT; size: -; D: -; V: TRBV12-5; J: TRBJ1-5